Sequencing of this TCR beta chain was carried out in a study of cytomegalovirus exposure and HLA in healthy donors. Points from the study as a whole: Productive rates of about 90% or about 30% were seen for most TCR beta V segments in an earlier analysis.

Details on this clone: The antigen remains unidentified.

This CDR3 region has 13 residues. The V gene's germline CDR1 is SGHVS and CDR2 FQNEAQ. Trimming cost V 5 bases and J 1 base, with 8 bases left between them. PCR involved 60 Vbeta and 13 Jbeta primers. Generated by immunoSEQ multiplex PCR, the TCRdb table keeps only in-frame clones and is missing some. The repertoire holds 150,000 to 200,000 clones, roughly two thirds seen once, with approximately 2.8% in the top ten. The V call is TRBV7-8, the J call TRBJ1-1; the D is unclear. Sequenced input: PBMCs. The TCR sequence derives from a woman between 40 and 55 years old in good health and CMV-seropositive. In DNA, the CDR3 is TGTGCCAGCAGCGAGGCCGGGAACACTGAAGCTTTCTTT. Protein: CASSEAGNTEAFF.